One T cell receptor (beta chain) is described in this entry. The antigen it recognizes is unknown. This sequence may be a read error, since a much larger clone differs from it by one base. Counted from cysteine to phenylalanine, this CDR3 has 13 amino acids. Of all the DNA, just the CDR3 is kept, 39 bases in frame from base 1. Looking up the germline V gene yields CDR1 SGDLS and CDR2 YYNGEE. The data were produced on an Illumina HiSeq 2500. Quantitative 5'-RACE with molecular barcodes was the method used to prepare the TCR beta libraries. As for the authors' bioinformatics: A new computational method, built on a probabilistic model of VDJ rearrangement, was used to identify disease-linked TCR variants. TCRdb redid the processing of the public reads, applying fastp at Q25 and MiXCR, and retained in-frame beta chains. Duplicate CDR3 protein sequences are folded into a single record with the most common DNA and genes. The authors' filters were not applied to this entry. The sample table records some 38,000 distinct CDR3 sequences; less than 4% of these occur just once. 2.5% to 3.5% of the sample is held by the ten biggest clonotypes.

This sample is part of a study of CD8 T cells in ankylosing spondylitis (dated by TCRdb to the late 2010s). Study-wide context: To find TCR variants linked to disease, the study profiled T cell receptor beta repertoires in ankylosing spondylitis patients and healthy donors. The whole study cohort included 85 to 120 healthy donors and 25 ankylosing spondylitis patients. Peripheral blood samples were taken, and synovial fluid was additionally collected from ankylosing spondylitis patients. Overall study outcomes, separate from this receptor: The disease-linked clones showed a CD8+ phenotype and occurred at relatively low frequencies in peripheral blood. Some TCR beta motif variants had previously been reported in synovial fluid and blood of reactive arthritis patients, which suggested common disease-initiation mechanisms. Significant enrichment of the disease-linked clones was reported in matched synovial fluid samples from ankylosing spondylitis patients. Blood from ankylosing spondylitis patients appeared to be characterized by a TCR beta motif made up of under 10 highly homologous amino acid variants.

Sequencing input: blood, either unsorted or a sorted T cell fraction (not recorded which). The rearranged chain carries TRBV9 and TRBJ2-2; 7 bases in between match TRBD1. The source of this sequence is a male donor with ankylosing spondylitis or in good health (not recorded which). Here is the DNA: TGTACCAGCACCGGACAGGCGACCGGGGAGCTGTTTTTT. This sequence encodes CTSTGQATGELFF.